The 4 T cell receptor beta chains reported below all come from one sample, sequenced in a study of identifying expanded T cells in peripheral blood. Only in-frame clones appear in the TCRdb table, and some are missing; sequencing was by immunoSEQ multiplex PCR. The data contain around 90,000 clones, approximately 89% of them seen just once; the ten biggest clones take up about 4%. The sequencing input was blood. The receptors were gathered from a person aged 18 to 70 in good health.

A word on this clone: The junction does not match germline at one end; this may be a read error. This same CDR3 is encoded by further DNA sequences in the sample. The chain links TRBV27 to TRBJ1-3; D is ambiguous. This CDR3 region has 18 residues. Germline loops: CDR1 MNHEY, CDR2 SMNVEV (reference sequence). The DNA for the CDR3 is TGTGCCAGCAGTTTATGGGTTCTGGGGAGAGGGTCTGGGAACACCATATATTTT. It codes for CASSLWVLGRGSGNTIYF.

The chain combines TRBV5-1 with TRBJ2-3; TRBD2 is a possible D gene (6 bases). V was trimmed by 0 bases and J by 3 bases, leaving 14 bases between them. There are 16 residues in the CDR3. Germline-derived CDR1 and CDR2 are SGHRS and YFSETQ. The CDR3 here is CASSLVAEAGTDTQYF. In DNA form, the CDR3 reads TGCGCCAGCAGCTTGGTAGCGGAGGCCGGAACAGATACGCAGTATTTT. The full variable domain, in which reference TRBV5-1 and TRBJ2-3 provide the parts outside the CDR3, is KAGVTQTPRYLIKTRGQQVTLSCSPISGHRSVSWYQQTPGQGLQFLFEYFSETQRNKGNFPGRFSGRQFSNSRSEMNVSTLELGDSALYLCASSLVAEAGTDTQYFGPGTRLTVL.

The V gene is TRBV14, the J gene TRBJ1-1; the D is unclear. The CDR3 consists of 13 residues. Between the trimmed V and J ends, which lost 4 bases and 3 bases, there was a span of 9 bases. Germline V gene data show CDR1 as SGHDN and CDR2 as FVKESK. Here the CDR3 reads CASSPVQHTEAFF. Written as DNA, the CDR3 is TGTGCCAGCAGCCCGGTACAGCACACTGAAGCTTTCTTT.

This clone was counted a single time. J is TRBJ2-3 and V is TRBV7-3, with 12 bases aligning to TRBD2. Germline V gives CDR1 SGHTA, CDR2 FQGTGA. The CDR3 totals 15 residues. V was clipped by 5 bases and J by 4 bases; unmatched bases: 4. CDR3 protein: CASSLGLAGSDTQYF. The DNA of the CDR3 is TGTGCCAGCAGCCTCGGACTAGCGGGGTCAGATACGCAGTATTTT. The whole variable domain, filled in from reference TRBV7-3 and TRBJ2-3, reads GAGVSQTPSNKVTEKGKYVELRCDPISGHTALYWYRQSLGQGPEFLIYFQGTGAADDSGLPNDRFFAVRPEGSVSTLKIQRTERGDSAVYLCASSLGLAGSDTQYFGPGTRLTVL.